The entry that follows covers one TCR beta chain sequence. Its antigen is still unknown. CDR3 length equals 16 residues. Looked up from germline, CDR1 is LNHNV and CDR2 is YYDKDF (reference sequence). The ends were cut back, 1 base at V and 9 bases at J, with 21 bases in the middle. At sampling all donors were nominally healthy, likely with unrecorded immune exposures. Use of 60 Vbeta and 13 Jbeta primers characterized the PCR. Some clones are missing from TCRdb's copy, which holds only in-frame ones; the method was immunoSEQ multiplex PCR. The profile shows about 140,000 clones, over 70% of them singletons. This record comes from a study of cytomegalovirus exposure and HLA in healthy donors. Findings and limits, study-wide: Reported findings show TCR beta sequences accurately forecast HLA-A and HLA-B alleles in most subjects. In an earlier analysis, about 87% or about 30%: the productive usage of most TCR beta V segments.

V usage is TRBV15 and J usage is TRBJ1-2, with a weak D call TRBD1 (6 bases). This sequence originates from a man aged 35 to 55 in good health and CMV-seronegative. What was sequenced was PBMCs. The DNA of the CDR3 is TGTGCCACCAGCAGAGCCCTTCTACAGGGCGCAGGGAGCTACACCTTC. Protein product: CATSRALLQGAGSYTF.